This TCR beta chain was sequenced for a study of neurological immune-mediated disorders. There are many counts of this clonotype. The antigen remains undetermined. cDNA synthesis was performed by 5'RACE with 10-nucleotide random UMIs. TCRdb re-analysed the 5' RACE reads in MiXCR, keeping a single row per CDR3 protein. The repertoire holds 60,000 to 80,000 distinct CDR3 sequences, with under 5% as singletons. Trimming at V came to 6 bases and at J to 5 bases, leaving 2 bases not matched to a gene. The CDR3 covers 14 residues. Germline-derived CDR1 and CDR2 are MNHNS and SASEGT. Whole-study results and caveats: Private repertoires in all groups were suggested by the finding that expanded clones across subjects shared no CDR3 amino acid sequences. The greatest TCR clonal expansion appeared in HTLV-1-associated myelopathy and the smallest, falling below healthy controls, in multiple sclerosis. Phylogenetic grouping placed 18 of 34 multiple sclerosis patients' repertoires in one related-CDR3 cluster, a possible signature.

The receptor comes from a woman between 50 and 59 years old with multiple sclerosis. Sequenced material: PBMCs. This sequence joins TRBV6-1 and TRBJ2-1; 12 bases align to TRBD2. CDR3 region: CASSWTSGDNEQFF. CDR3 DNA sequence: TGTGCCAGCAGCTGGACTAGCGGGGACAATGAGCAGTTCTTC.